The 20 T cell receptor beta chains below all came from one sample that was sequenced in a study of blood T cell repertoires in COVID-19. The method was immunoSEQ multiplex PCR; TCRdb's version includes in-frame clones alone and lacks a portion of them. Of some 330,000 clones listed, roughly 86% are singletons. What was sequenced was PBMCs or T cells enriched from blood (not recorded which). These receptors were obtained from a middle-aged man in a cohort exposed to, infected with or recovered from COVID-19 (not recorded which).

The chain carries TRBV19 and TRBJ1-3, with 7 positions matching TRBD1. CDR3 length: 15 residues. CDR1 and CDR2 (germline): LNHDA, SQIVND (reference sequence). Trimming at V came to 7 bases and at J to 2 bases, leaving 8 bases not matched to a gene. The CDR3 loop is CASISPQGPGNTIYF. The CDR3 bases are TGTGCCAGTATCTCGCCACAGGGGCCTGGAAACACCATATATTTT.

This sequence joins TRBV30 and TRBJ1-3; tentative D call: TRBD1 (5 bases). The V end was cut by 1 base, the J end by 0 bases, with 7 bases between. CDR1 and CDR2 (germline): GTSNPN, SVGIG (reference sequence). This CDR3 is built from 14 residues. Here the CDR3 reads CAWSGQFSGNTIYF. Written as DNA, the CDR3 is TGTGCCTGGAGTGGACAGTTCTCTGGAAACACCATATATTTT.

This chain uses TRBV7-9 with TRBJ2-5; TRBD1 matches at 10 bases. The germline CDR1 and CDR2 sequences are SEHNR and FQNEAQ (reference sequence). This CDR3 contains 16 residues. J gave up 2 bases and V 4 bases, and 7 bases lay outside the gene matches. CDR3: CASSSGDRGRQETQYF. In DNA form, the CDR3 reads TGTGCCAGCAGCTCGGGCGACAGGGGGCGTCAAGAGACCCAGTACTTC.

V and J are TRBV9 and TRBJ2-5; 9 bases map to TRBD2. Germline loops: CDR1 SGDLS, CDR2 YYNGEE. The CDR3 is made up of 15 amino acids. V lost 0 bases and J lost 5; bases outside the gene matches: 5. The CDR3 nucleotides are TGTGCCAGCAGCGTAGGCGGGGGGGGAGGGGAGACCCAGTACTTC. Translating it yields CASSVGGGGGETQYF.

V usage is TRBV7-9 and J usage is TRBJ1-3, with D uncertain. CDR1 is SEHNR and CDR2 is FQNEAQ in the germline V gene (reference sequence). V gave up 2 bases and J gave up 0 bases, with 17 bases separating them. The CDR3 loop spans 18 amino acids. CDR3 bases: TGTGCCAGCAGCTTACGTCATGGGCAGGTTCCCTCTGGAAACACCATATATTTT. Translation: CASSLRHGQVPSGNTIYF.

The sample holds one count of this clone. The CDR3 loop reads CASRGQSYEQYF. The CDR3, as DNA: TGTGCCAGCAGGGGGCAGTCCTACGAGCAGTACTTC. The rearrangement joins TRBV21-1 to TRBJ2-7; the table's D gene call, TRBD1, was not cross checked with the DNA. TRBV21-1 is tagged as a pseudogene. The CDR3 spans 12 residues.

The chain links TRBV7-2 to TRBJ2-7, with TRBD1 as a possible D gene (5 bases). Between the trimmed V and J ends, which lost 7 bases and 5 bases, there was a span of 21 bases. This CDR3 is built from 15 residues. Germline-derived CDR1 and CDR2 are SGHTA and FQGNSA. This chain's CDR3 is CASNRAQGSVDEQYF. CDR3 DNA sequence: TGTGCCAGCAATCGAGCCCAGGGATCAGTCGACGAGCAGTACTTC.

V usage is TRBV27 and J usage is TRBJ2-1; tentative D call: TRBD2 (5 bases). The CDR3 sequence is 14 residues long. Deletions cut 4 bases from V and 3 bases from J, with 10 bases between. Per germline, CDR1 MNHEY and CDR2 SMNVEV (reference sequence). CDR3 amino acids: CASSWESNYNEQFF. The CDR3 DNA is TGTGCCAGCAGTTGGGAGAGCAACTACAATGAGCAGTTCTTC.

The rearrangement uses TRBV30 and TRBJ1-2; D is possibly TRBD1 (5 bases). This CDR3 has 14 residues. Per the germline V gene, CDR1 is GTSNPN and CDR2 is SVGIG (reference sequence). V was shortened by 2 bases and J by 4 bases, with 14 bases between the two germline ends. The CDR3: CAWSPQGSFYGYTF. Here the CDR3 DNA reads TGTGCCTGGAGTCCCCAGGGATCATTCTATGGCTACACCTTC.

The chain couples TRBV18 to TRBJ1-2, with 7 bases identical to TRBD1. This CDR3 spans 16 amino acids. The germline V gene has CDR1 KGHSH and CDR2 LQKENI. The trim removed 3 bases at V and 2 bases at J, leaving 9 bases unmatched. DNA of the CDR3: TGTGCCAGCTCACCGTTCGGTGAGGGGGCCAACTATGGCTACACCTTC. Translating it yields CASSPFGEGANYGYTF. Combining the CDR3 with reference TRBV18 and TRBJ1-2 gives the whole variable domain NAGVMQNPRHLVRRRGQEARLRCSPMKGHSHVYWYRQLPEEGLKFMVYLQKENIIDESGMPKERFSAEFPKEGPSILRIQQVVRGDSAAYFCASSPFGEGANYGYTFGSGTRLTVV.

J is TRBJ2-7 and V is TRBV12-3 or TRBV12-4, with D uncertain. The V gene lost 1 base and the J gene lost 7 bases, with 8 bases spanning the gap. The CDR3 length is 12 residues. The DNA for the CDR3 is TGTGCCAGCAGTTTAGTGAGAGGAGAGCAGTACTTC. Translating gives CASSLVRGEQYF.

CDR3 DNA: TGTGCCAGCGCGCGAGCGGGAGTTTTCTACGAGCAGTACTTC. Residues: CASARAGVFYEQYF. The chain is built from TRBV18 and TRBJ2-7; the match to TRBD2 covers 8 bases. After removal of 8 bases from V and 3 bases from J, the junction contained 9 bases not matched to a gene. The germline V gene encodes CDR1 KGHSH and CDR2 LQKENI. The CDR3 extends over 14 amino acids.

The chain carries TRBV6-4 and TRBJ2-3; D perhaps matches TRBD2 (6 bases). This CDR3 is built from 14 residues. In germline, CDR1 is MRHNA, CDR2 SNTAGT. V was cut by 8 bases and J by 2 bases, with 14 bases left in between. CDR3: CASSPAGTTDTQYF. The CDR3 bases are TGTGCCAGCTCCCCAGCGGGTACCACAGATACGCAGTATTTT.

V gene TRBV5-1 combines with J gene TRBJ2-7; D remains unclear. The CDR3 is 11 amino acids. The V end was cut by 4 bases, the J end by 2 bases, with 4 bases between. Germline CDR1 reads SGHRS; CDR2 reads YFSETQ. The CDR3: CASSTAYEQYF. The CDR3 bases are TGCGCCAGCAGCACGGCCTACGAGCAGTACTTC.

The rearrangement joins TRBV30 to TRBJ2-7, with 7 bases identical to TRBD1. Germline V lookup: CDR1 GTSNPN, CDR2 SVGIG (reference sequence). V dropped 2 bases and J dropped 1; count of bases not matched to a gene: 8. CDR3 length: 15 amino acids. The CDR3 DNA is TGTGCCTGGAGTTCGGTAAGGGGGCTTTCCTACGAGCAGTACTTC. It encodes CAWSSVRGLSYEQYF.

This chain joins TRBV28 and TRBJ1-2, with a weak D call TRBD1 (6 bases). The CDR3 loop spans 15 amino acids. V was pared by 3 bases and J by 5 bases, with 16 bases between. The germline V gene has CDR1 MDHEN and CDR2 SYDVKM. The CDR3 sequence is CASSLGTGRGYGYTF. In nucleotides, the CDR3 is TGTGCCAGCAGTTTGGGAACAGGGAGGGGGTATGGCTACACCTTC.

The V call is TRBV28, the J call TRBJ2-2, with 10 positions matching TRBD2. The CDR3 spans 18 residues. With V trimmed by 6 bases and J by 4 bases, 14 bases remained unmatched. Germline V lookup: CDR1 MDHEN, CDR2 SYDVKM. The CDR3 bases are TGTGCCAGCAGCGGGGGGGCTAGCGGGAGCAGGGTCACCGGGGAGCTGTTTTTT. Its translation: CASSGGASGSRVTGELFF.

This chain links TRBV27 with TRBJ2-3; D might be TRBD2 (6 bases). V shed 4 bases and J shed 4 bases, with 9 bases lying between them. Germline CDR1 is MNHEY and CDR2 is SMNVEV (reference sequence). This CDR3 spans 13 amino acids. The CDR3 protein is CASSSRLADTQYF. In DNA, the CDR3 is TGTGCCAGCAGTTCCAGACTAGCAGATACGCAGTATTTT.

As to this clone: The same CDR3 arises from other DNA sequences in this sample as well. The V call is TRBV15, the J call TRBJ2-7; tentative D call: TRBD1 (5 bases). Trimming removed 0 bases at V and 6 bases at J, with 12 bases between. The CDR3 has 14 residues. Germline V gene data show CDR1 as LNHNV and CDR2 as YYDKDF (reference sequence). The DNA of the CDR3 is TGTGCCACCAGCAGAGATCAAGGGGCGAGCGAGCAGTACTTC. This encodes CATSRDQGASEQYF. Together with reference TRBV15 and TRBJ2-7, the CDR3 gives the full variable domain: DAMVIQNPRYQVTQFGKPVTLSCSQTLNHNVMYWYQQKSSQAPKLLFHYYDKDFNNEADTPDNFQSRRPNTSFCFLDIRSPGLGDTAMYLCATSRDQGASEQYFGPGTRLTVT.

The chain joins TRBV29-1 to TRBJ2-5; TRBD2 matches 9 bases. Trimming took 7 bases from V and 5 from J; bases not matched to a gene: 11. The CDR3 runs 14 residues. Per germline, CDR1 SQVTM and CDR2 ANQGSEA. The CDR3 nucleotides read TGCAGCGCCCTGGGGCTAGCGGGATTGGAGACCCAGTACTTC. Amino acids: CSALGLAGLETQYF.